This entry concerns a single TCR beta chain. Antigen unknown. Profiling relied on immunoSEQ multiplex PCR, and the TCRdb table lists in-frame clones only, not all of them. The sample records approximately 5,900 clones, 55% to 80% being singletons. This CDR3 comprises 11 residues. The ends were cut back, 5 bases at V and 6 bases at J, with 7 bases in the middle. Looked up from germline, CDR1 is SEHNR and CDR2 is FQNEAQ (reference sequence). The sample comes from a study of chemoradiotherapy in HPV16-positive cancers. Study overall: Functional T-cell assays on a couple of HPV16-positive patients' cells defined candidate HPV-specific clones and common TCR motifs.

Study findings and constraints: Better recurrence-free survival went with HPV-responsive T-cell expansion in HPV16-positive patients.

This clonotype originated in a human donor with HPV-associated anogenital cancer. V is TRBV7-9 and J is TRBJ2-5; a possible D gene is TRBD2 (6 bases). This sample was gathered from a patient who underwent chemoradiotherapy. CDR3 sequence reads: CASSAGQTQYF. The CDR3 DNA reads TGTGCCAGCAGCGCGGGACAGACCCAGTACTTC.